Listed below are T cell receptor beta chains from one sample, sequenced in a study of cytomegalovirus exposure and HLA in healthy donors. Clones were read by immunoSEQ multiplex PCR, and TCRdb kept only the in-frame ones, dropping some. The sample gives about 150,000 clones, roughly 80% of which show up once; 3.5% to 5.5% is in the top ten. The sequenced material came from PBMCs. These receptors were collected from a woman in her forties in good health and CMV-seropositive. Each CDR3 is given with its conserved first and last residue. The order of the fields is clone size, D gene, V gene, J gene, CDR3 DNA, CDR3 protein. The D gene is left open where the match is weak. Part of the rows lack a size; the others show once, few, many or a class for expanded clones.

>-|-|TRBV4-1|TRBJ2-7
TGCGCCAGCAGCCAAGATTCCAGCGGGTCCTTCTACGAGCAGTACTTC
CASSQDSSGSFYEQYF
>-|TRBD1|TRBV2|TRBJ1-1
TGTGCCAGCAGTGGACAGGGGACGAACACTGAAGCTTTCTTT
CASSGQGTNTEAFF
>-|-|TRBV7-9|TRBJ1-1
TGTTCCAGCAGGAGGGATACATACGAAGCTTTCTTT
CSSRRDTYEAFF
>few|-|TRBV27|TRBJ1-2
TGTGCCACCTCCATGGAGGGTAACTATGGCTACACCTTC
CATSMEGNYGYTF
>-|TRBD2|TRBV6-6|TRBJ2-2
TGTGCCAGCAGTTACCTTAGCGGGGCGGAGCTGTTTTTT
CASSYLSGAELFF
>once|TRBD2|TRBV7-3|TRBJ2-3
TGTGCCAGCTCCCCTACGCGGGGGGCCACAGATACGCAGTATTTT
CASSPTRGATDTQYF
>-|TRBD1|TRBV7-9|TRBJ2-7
TGTGCCAGCAGCTTCCCCCCCAGAGGGGGCAATCCCTACGAGCAGTACTTC
CASSFPPRGGNPYEQYF
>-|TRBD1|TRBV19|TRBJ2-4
TGTGCCAGTAGCCGGGGACAGCTAGCCAAAAACATTCAGTACTTC
CASSRGQLAKNIQYF
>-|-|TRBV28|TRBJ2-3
TGTGCCAGCAGTTACGGGACTCGTGCGACAGATACGCAGTATTTT
CASSYGTRATDTQYF
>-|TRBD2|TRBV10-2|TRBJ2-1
TGCGCCAGCAGTCCCTCGACTAGCGGGAGGCCCCGGGGAGTAAATGAGCAGTTCTTC
CASSPSTSGRPRGVNEQFF
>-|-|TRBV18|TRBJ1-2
TGTGCCAGCTCACTTTTACAGGGAGAGGATGGCTACACCTTC
CASSLLQGEDGYTF
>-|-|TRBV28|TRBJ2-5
TGTGCCAGCATCCGGGCAGGGGTGTCAGCGGAGACCCAGTACTTC
CASIRAGVSAETQYF
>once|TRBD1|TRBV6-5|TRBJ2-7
TGTGCCAGCAGACCCGGGACAGTGGGCTCCTACGAGCAGTACTTC
CASRPGTVGSYEQYF
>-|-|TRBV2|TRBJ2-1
TGTGCCAGCAGTGAAGGACTCAGCTCCTACAATGAGCAGTTCTTC
CASSEGLSSYNEQFF
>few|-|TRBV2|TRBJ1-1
TGTGCCAGCAGTGAAGCAGGGGCTGAAGCTTTCTTT
CASSEAGAEAFF
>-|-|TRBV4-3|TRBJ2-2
TGCGCCAGCAGCCAAGATAGGGGGGGGGAGCTGTTTTTT
CASSQDRGGELFF
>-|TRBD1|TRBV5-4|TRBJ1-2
TGTGCCAGCAGCTACGGACAGGACTATGGCTACACCTTC
CASSYGQDYGYTF
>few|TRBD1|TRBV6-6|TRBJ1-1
TGTGCCAGCAGTCGACAGGGGTCCACTGAAGCTTTCTTT
CASSRQGSTEAFF
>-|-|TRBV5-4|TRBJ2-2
TGTGCCAGCAGCTTGGGACAGCAAATAAACACCGGGGAGCTGTTTTTT
CASSLGQQINTGELFF
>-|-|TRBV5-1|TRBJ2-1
TGCGCCAGCAGCTTGGCACAGGTAGGCAATGAGCAGTTCTTC
CASSLAQVGNEQFF
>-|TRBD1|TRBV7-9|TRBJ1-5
TGTGCCAGCATCCTTAGCTGGACAGGGTATCGTCAGCCCCAGCATTTT
CASILSWTGYRQPQHF
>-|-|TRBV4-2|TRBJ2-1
TGTGCCAGCAGCCAAGGCTGGAGAGACAATGAGCAGTTCTTC
CASSQGWRDNEQFF
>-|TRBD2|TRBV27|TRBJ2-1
TGTGCCAGCAGTTTAATAAGGACTAGCGGGAGTTATGAGCAGTTCTTC
CASSLIRTSGSYEQFF
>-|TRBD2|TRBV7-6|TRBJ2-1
TGTGCCAGCAGCACTAGGACTAGCGGGGAGCAGTTCTTC
CASSTRTSGEQFF
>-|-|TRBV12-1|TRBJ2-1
TGCGTCCCCGAGGCCGCTGAGCAGTTCTTC
CVPEAAEQFF
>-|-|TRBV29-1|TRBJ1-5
TGCAGCGCCCGGGACGGAGGGAGCAATCAGCCCCAGCATTTT
CSARDGGSNQPQHF
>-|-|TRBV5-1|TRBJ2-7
TGCGCCAGCAGCTTGGCGGCACGCCTAGAAGAGCAGTACTTC
CASSLAARLEEQYF
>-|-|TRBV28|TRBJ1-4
TGTGCCAGCAGTTCGGTCAGGGGTAGGGAAAAACTGTTTTTT
CASSSVRGREKLFF
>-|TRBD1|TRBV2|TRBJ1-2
TGTGCCAGCTCTCTTGGGAACAGGGGCATTGGCTACACCTTC
CASSLGNRGIGYTF
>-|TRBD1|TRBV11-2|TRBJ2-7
TGTGCCAGCAGCCCGGACAGGGGGCGTCGGTACGAGCAGTACTTC
CASSPDRGRRYEQYF
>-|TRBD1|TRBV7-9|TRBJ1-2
TGTGCCAGCAGCTCCTCGGGACAGAACTATGGCTACACCTTC
CASSSSGQNYGYTF
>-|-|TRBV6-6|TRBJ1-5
TGTGCCAGCATGGAGGGAAATCAGCCCCAGCATTTT
CASMEGNQPQHF
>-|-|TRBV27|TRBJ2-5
TGTGCCAGCACGGAGACGGGAAAGGGCCAAGAGACCCAGTACTTC
CASTETGKGQETQYF
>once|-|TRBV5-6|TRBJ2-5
TGTGCCAGCAGCTTGGGGTCGACAGCTCAAGAGACCCAGTACTTC
CASSLGSTAQETQYF
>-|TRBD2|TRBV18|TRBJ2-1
TGTGCCAGCTCACCACCGCTTGGTTCTAGCGGGAGTTATGAGCAGTTCTTC
CASSPPLGSSGSYEQFF
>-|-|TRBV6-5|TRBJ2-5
TGTGCCAGCAGTCTATGGGAGACAGGCAAAGAGACCCAGTACTTC
CASSLWETGKETQYF